Listed here are 3 T cell receptor beta chains from one sample, sequenced in a study of blood T cells in healthy people across ages. Alongside a J-beta primer mix, a sample-barcoded 5' primer served in a second PCR lasting roughly 6 to 11 cycles. MiXCR, run by TCRdb on the 5' RACE reads, gives a single entry per CDR3 protein. The sample has more than 1,000,000 distinct CDR3 sequences, 25% seen once. These same data were also listed under a study on T cells of mothers and their children.

The sample was blood. The receptors were gathered from a girl aged 2 to 10 in good health.

The genes are TRBV29-1 and TRBJ2-4; 8 bases are shared with TRBD1. In germline, CDR1 is SQVTM, CDR2 ANQGSEA. The V gene end was trimmed by 6 bases and the J gene end by 5 bases; junction bases not matched to a gene: 6. The length of the CDR3 is 13 residues. CDR3 coding DNA: TGCAGCGTAAACAGGGGGGACGAAAACATTCAGTACTTC. As protein: CSVNRGDENIQYF.

The gene calls are TRBV9 and TRBJ2-1; no clear D gene. Trimming left V 3 bases short and J 6 bases short, with 7 bases between. Germline lookup yields CDR1 SGDLS and CDR2 YYNGEE. The length of the CDR3 is 12 residues. This CDR3 is CASSATANEQFF. The CDR3 nucleotides are TGTGCCAGCAGCGCCACTGCCAATGAGCAGTTCTTC.

The chain couples TRBV7-2 to TRBJ2-3; D is ambiguous. The CDR3 is 16 amino acids. V dropped 0 bases and J dropped 6 bases, with 16 bases sitting between them. The germline gives CDR1 SGHTA, CDR2 FQGNSA. CDR3 region: CASSLAYLPETDTQYF. The CDR3 DNA reads as TGTGCCAGCAGCTTAGCGTACCTCCCGGAAACGGATACGCAGTATTTT.